These 8 T cell receptor beta chains were all obtained from the same sample, sequenced in a study of cytomegalovirus exposure and HLA in healthy donors (TCRdb year 2017). The library was produced with the immunoSEQ multiplex PCR assay. For the multiplex PCR, a mixture combining 60 forward primers for TCR Vbeta segments and 13 reverse primers for TCR Jbeta segments was used. TCRdb carries this immuneACCESS record with in-frame sequences only. Its versions omit some clonotypes, under half of them owing to an unresolved V gene in the studies checked, with the rest unexplained. The sample table shows more than 85,000 clones, and under 80% are seen once. The top ten clonotypes cover approximately 4.8% of the sample. Material: PBMCs. Source of these receptors: a woman aged 18-29 years in good health and CMV-seropositive.

This chain joins TRBV6-5 and TRBJ2-5; 9 nucleotides line up with TRBD1. The last part of the DNA fits TRBJ2-7 better; the J call may be wrong. Germline CDR1 is MNHEY and CDR2 is SVGAGI. The CDR3 has 13 amino acids. CDR3 nucleotide sequence: TGTGCCAGCAGAAGGACAGGGGCCTACGAGCAGTACTTC. Residues: CASRRTGAYEQYF.

This chain connects TRBV11-2 to TRBJ2-7; D not resolved. CDR1 SGHAT and CDR2 FQNNGV come from the germline V gene. The V and J ends lost 4 bases and 3 bases respectively, with 16 bases between them. The CDR3 length is 15 residues. For the CDR3, the DNA is TGTGCCAGCAGCTATCCCCGAGGCGGAGTCTACGAGCAGTACTTC. This codes for CASSYPRGGVYEQYF.

The genes are TRBV27 and TRBJ2-2, with D tentatively TRBD2 (5 bases). The CDR3 is 12 residues long. V lost 4 bases, J lost 7 bases, and 7 bases lay in between. Germline CDR1 is MNHEY and CDR2 is SMNVEV (reference sequence). In DNA form, the CDR3 reads TGTGCCAGCAGTTACGGGAACGGGGAGCTGTTTTTT. It encodes CASSYGNGELFF.

The DNA for the CDR3 is TGTGCCAGCAGCTACTCCGGGGGGTTAGCGGGAGGGGACACCGGGGAGCTGTTTTTT. This gives the protein CASSYSGGLAGGDTGELFF. The V gene is TRBV28, the J gene TRBJ2-2, with 11 bases fitting TRBD2. After removal of 6 bases from V and 3 bases from J, the junction contained 15 bases not matched to a gene. CDR3 size: 19 residues. Germline V CDR1 and CDR2: MDHEN, SYDVKM.

This sequence joins TRBV28 and TRBJ1-4; D is ambiguous. Germline CDR1 reads MDHEN; CDR2 reads SYDVKM. The CDR3 totals 14 residues. Between the trimmed V and J ends, which lost 3 bases and 4 bases, there was a span of 9 bases. The CDR3 region is CASSLSGLNEKLFF. The CDR3 DNA follows: TGTGCCAGCAGTTTGTCAGGCCTTAATGAAAAACTGTTTTTT.

V gene TRBV5-1 combines with J gene TRBJ2-5, with 8 bases lining up with TRBD2. The CDR3 runs to 16 residues. J gave up 5 bases and V 4 bases, and 13 bases lay outside the gene matches. Looked up from germline, CDR1 is SGHRS and CDR2 is YFSETQ. In DNA, the CDR3 is TGCGCCAGCAGCCGTACTCCGGGACTAGAGTGGGAGACCCAGTACTTC. The encoded protein is CASSRTPGLEWETQYF.

The chain combines TRBV27 with TRBJ2-7, with 7 bases fitting TRBD1. V was pared by 0 bases and J by 2 bases, with 4 bases of the junction left unmatched. Germline V lookup: CDR1 MNHEY, CDR2 SMNVEV (reference sequence). CDR3 length: 15 residues. In DNA, the CDR3 is TGTGCCAGCAGTTTATCGGCGACAGGGACCTACGAGCAGTACTTC. Its protein product is CASSLSATGTYEQYF.

This clone was recorded a few times. The chain uses TRBV19 and TRBJ1-5, with a possible D match to TRBD1 (6 bases). Trimming took off 2 bases at V and 3 bases at J, with 11 bases between the two ends. The germline gives CDR1 LNHDA, CDR2 SQIVND (reference sequence). CDR3 length: 15 residues. The CDR3 is CASSISRGYNQPQHF. CDR3 sequence (DNA): TGTGCCAGTAGTATAAGCAGGGGATACAATCAGCCCCAGCATTTT.